This T cell receptor (beta chain) was sequenced during a study of T-cell reconstitution after alpha-beta-depleted transplantation in children. Study-wide points: T-cell counts and diversity were attributed mostly to newly produced T cells one year after transplant. Where some patients showed high TCRbeta diversity at day 60, it came from recipient T cells and thymic progenitors that had survived. The study reportedly traced alpha-beta T cells about two months after transplant to several hundred expanded graft clones.

This clonotype was detected many times. Antigen specificity is unknown. At one end the junction does not follow the germline gene, possibly because of a read error. The CDR3 has 15 residues. CDR1 is SGHRS and CDR2 is YFSETQ in the germline V gene. The TCRbeta library was prepared with unique molecular identifiers. TCRdb recomputed calls from the PCR reads with MiXCR, one row per CDR3 protein. The sample holds under 35,000 distinct CDR3 sequences; 6.3% are singletons and the top ten take about 7.3%. V and J are TRBV5-1 and TRBJ2-7; 10 positions agree with TRBD2. The sample here was PBMCs, mostly from graft donor cells, taken 180 days after TCRalphabeta/CD19-depleted stem cell transplant. This clonotype originated in a male patient younger than 18 who had a stem cell transplant for acute myeloid leukemia, so the T cells may come from the graft donor. CDR3 residues: CVSSLGGTSESQQYF. CDR3 nucleotide sequence: TGCGTCAGCAGCTTGGGGGGGACTAGCGAGTCCCAGCAGTACTTC. The variable domain in full, with the rest retrieved from reference TRBV5-1 and TRBJ2-7, is KAGVTQTPRYLIKTRGQQVTLSCSPISGHRSVSWYQQTPGQGLQFLFEYFSETQRNKGNFPGRFSGRQFSNSRSEMNVSTLELGDSALYLCVSSLGGTSESQQYFGPGTRLTVT.